This entry is about one TCR beta chain. Original processing methods: Amplifying reference gene primers gave estimates of nucleated cell counts. Assay: immunoSEQ multiplex PCR; the TCRdb copy retains only in-frame clones and omits some. V, J and clone size are those of that table, while D and trimming were read from the DNA. This sample has hundreds of thousands of clones, with 89% found just once. The data derive from a study of blood T cell repertoires in COVID-19. Looking at the study overall: Both acute and convalescent COVID-19 samples were obtained from the United States, Italy and Spain. Nucleic acid was either cDNA or gDNA, and it came from T cells, B-cell-depleted T cells, or PBMCs.

The length of the CDR3 is 16 residues. V lost 0 bases and J lost 2; bases outside the gene matches: 2. CDR1 is LGHDT, CDR2 YNNKEL, per germline (reference sequence). This TCR came from a man between 60 and 70 years old who had recovered from COVID-19. Sequencing was performed on peripheral blood. The chain recombines TRBV3-1 (or the pseudogene TRBV3-2) with TRBJ2-1; 9 bases match TRBD2. The CDR3 DNA sequence: TGTGCCAGCAGCCAAGAGTTAGCGGGGGCCTACAATGAGCAGTTCTTC. Encoded protein: CASSQELAGAYNEQFF.